The 30 T cell receptor beta chains given below trace back to one sample, sequenced in a study of T cell responses to AZD1222 COVID-19 vaccine. The repertoire was sequenced with immunoSEQ multiplex PCR; TCRdb's copy has only in-frame clones and lacks some. Among about 92,000 clones, roughly nine tenths were seen once, and the ten largest hold roughly 1.5%. The source material was peripheral blood, sampled on day 0 of AZD1222 vaccination. The receptors were gathered from an adult in good health.

This chain links TRBV9 with TRBJ1-3; TRBD1 agrees at 7 bases. The CDR3 is 17 residues long. J was trimmed by 3 bases and V by 0 bases; bases with no gene match: 9. Germline V gene sequence: CDR1 SGDLS, CDR2 YYNGEE. The CDR3 bases are TGTGCCAGCAGCGTAGATGCGCGACAGGGAGGTGGAAACACCATATATTTT. It translates to CASSVDARQGGGNTIYF.

This clone was observed a few times. The gene calls are TRBV5-1 and TRBJ1-3; the D is unclear. The CDR3 has 13 amino acids. The V end was cut by 2 bases, the J end by 2 bases, with 5 bases between. Germline V gives CDR1 SGHRS, CDR2 YFSETQ. The CDR3, as DNA: TGCGCCAGCAGCTTCATCGCTGGAAACACCATATATTTT. Its protein is CASSFIAGNTIYF.

The chain links TRBV5-1 to TRBJ1-1, with D perhaps TRBD1 (5 bases). Germline lookup yields CDR1 SGHRS and CDR2 YFSETQ. The CDR3 is 14 amino acids. Trimming shortened V by 2 bases and J by 2 bases, and 10 bases separated the two germline ends. The CDR3 spells CASSLWDRNTEAFF. DNA of the CDR3: TGCGCCAGCAGCTTATGGGACCGAAACACTGAAGCTTTCTTT.

In DNA form, the CDR3 reads TGTGCCAGCAGTTTATATCTAGCGGCGGATGAGCAGTTCTTC. Its translation is CASSLYLAADEQFF. The chain joins TRBV28 to TRBJ2-1; 7 bases map to TRBD2. CDR1 is MDHEN, CDR2 SYDVKM, per germline. V shed 1 base, J shed 8 bases, and the junction held 5 bases outside the gene matches. This CDR3 is built from 14 residues.

The chain carries TRBV4-3 and TRBJ1-4; D gene ambiguous. CDR3 size: 17 residues. The germline V and J ends were trimmed by 0 bases and 0 bases, with 11 bases remaining between them. Germline CDR1 LGHNA, CDR2 YSLEER. The CDR3 nucleotides are TGCGCCAGCAGCCAAGATGGCAGGACCTCAACTAATGAAAAACTGTTTTTT. Translation gives CASSQDGRTSTNEKLFF.

V usage is TRBV7-2 and J usage is TRBJ2-5; TRBD1 aligns across 8 bases. Losses at the gene ends were 2 bases for V and 0 bases for J; bases not matched to a gene: 2. This CDR3 has 15 amino acids. Germline CDR1 reads SGHTA; CDR2 reads FQGNSA. This CDR3 is CASSLQGAYQETQYF. The DNA for the CDR3 is TGTGCCAGCAGCTTACAGGGGGCGTACCAAGAGACCCAGTACTTC.

The chain carries TRBV6-1 and TRBJ1-4, with 7 bases matching TRBD1. The length of the CDR3 is 18 residues. Germline CDR1 is MNHNS and CDR2 is SASEGT. The V segment lost 4 bases and the J segment 0 bases; nucleotides outside the gene matches: 11. The DNA of the CDR3 is TGTGCCAGCAGTGGCCCGGACAGGACCAGCCCAACTAATGAAAAACTGTTTTTT. Protein sequence: CASSGPDRTSPTNEKLFF.

The chain carries TRBV24-1 and TRBJ2-5, with 10 bases that match TRBD2. Germline-derived CDR1 and CDR2 are KGHDR and SFDVKD. The CDR3 length is 16 residues. Trimming took 8 bases from V and 5 from J; bases not matched to a gene: 13. As DNA, the CDR3 is TGTGCCACCAATAGGACTAGCGGTAATCGGTGGGAGACCCAGTACTTC. This translates into CATNRTSGNRWETQYF.

This clone came up a few times. Written as DNA, the CDR3 is TGTGCCAGCTCATTACGACAGTCTCCCGGGGGCACTGAAGCTTTCTTT. Protein: CASSLRQSPGGTEAFF. This sequence joins TRBV18 and TRBJ1-1; weak D call: TRBD1 (5 bases). The V gene's germline CDR1 is KGHSH and CDR2 LQKENI. This CDR3 contains 16 residues. The V end was cut by 5 bases, the J end by 4 bases, with 20 bases between.

This clone was picked up one time. This chain uses TRBV5-1 with TRBJ2-7; 10 bases are shared with TRBD1. CDR1 and CDR2 (germline): SGHRS, YFSETQ. V lost 0 bases and J lost 2; bases outside the gene matches: 2. This CDR3 has 15 amino acids. For the CDR3, the DNA is TGCGCCAGCAGCTTGGGACAGGGGGCCACCTACGAGCAGTACTTC. As protein: CASSLGQGATYEQYF.

The genes are TRBV30 and TRBJ2-7; possible D gene TRBD1, 5 bases. The V gene lost 1 base and the J gene lost 7 bases, with 11 bases spanning the gap. The CDR3 loop spans 12 amino acids. From germline, CDR1 is GTSNPN and CDR2 SVGIG (reference sequence). CDR3 coding DNA: TGTGCCTGGAGTGCAGGGCGCCAGGAGCAGTACTTC. Amino acids: CAWSAGRQEQYF.

The V call is TRBV5-5, the J call TRBJ2-2; the D gene is possibly TRBD2 (5 bases). V was clipped by 0 bases and J by 5 bases, with 11 bases between them. Per the germline V gene, CDR1 is SGHKS and CDR2 is YYEKEE (reference sequence). The CDR3 runs 15 residues. The CDR3 spells CASSLEIGDTGELFF. For the CDR3, the DNA is TGTGCCAGCAGCTTGGAGATCGGGGATACCGGGGAGCTGTTTTTT.

V usage is TRBV19 and J usage is TRBJ1-2, with D perhaps TRBD1 (5 bases). The CDR3 loop spans 14 amino acids. The V end lost 6 bases, the J end lost 4 bases, and 15 bases lay between the germline ends. The germline V gene encodes CDR1 LNHDA and CDR2 SQIVND (reference sequence). In DNA form, the CDR3 reads TGTGCCAGTAGCATGATTGGGGGAGTCTATGGCTACACCTTC. Translating gives CASSMIGGVYGYTF.

V gene TRBV2 combines with J gene TRBJ1-1; D remains ambiguous. The ends were cut back, 8 bases at V and 3 bases at J, with 7 bases in the middle. Germline CDR1 reads SNHLY; CDR2 reads FYNNEI. The CDR3 contains 11 residues. CDR3 protein: CASSRDTEAFF. Written as DNA, the CDR3 is TGTGCCAGCTCCCGGGACACTGAAGCTTTCTTT.

J is TRBJ1-6 and V is TRBV30; D remains unclear. The CDR3 is 15 residues long. Germline V gene sequence: CDR1 GTSNPN, CDR2 SVGIG (reference sequence). Trimming stripped 0 bases from V and 9 bases from J, with 15 bases between. CDR3 coding DNA: TGTGCCTGGAGTGTACGGGTCAGGACCATTTCACCCCTCCACTTT. Its protein product is CAWSVRVRTISPLHF.

V is TRBV7-3 and J is TRBJ1-3; D gene unclear. V was trimmed by 1 base and J by 4 bases, leaving 14 bases between them. The CDR3 has 16 amino acids. CDR1 is SGHTA, CDR2 FQGTGA, per germline. CDR3 residues: CASSLNSNTAGNTIYF. In DNA form, the CDR3 reads TGTGCCAGCAGCTTAAACTCTAACACTGCCGGAAACACCATATATTTT.

The chain employs TRBV30 and TRBJ2-3; 12 bases match TRBD2. The CDR3 sequence is 16 residues long. V lost 0 bases, J lost 7 bases, and 8 bases stayed unmatched. Germline V gives CDR1 GTSNPN, CDR2 SVGIG (reference sequence). The chain's CDR3 is CAWSVALAGGRNTQYF. CDR3 DNA: TGTGCCTGGAGTGTAGCCCTAGCGGGGGGGAGGAATACGCAGTATTTT.

In DNA form, the CDR3 reads TGTGCCACCAGCAGGGATCCTACAGATACGCAGTATTTT. It encodes CATSRDPTDTQYF. This chain connects TRBV15 to TRBJ2-3; no reliable D call. This CDR3 spans 13 amino acids. Germline V lookup: CDR1 LNHNV, CDR2 YYDKDF (reference sequence). V gave up 3 bases and J gave up 3 bases, with 7 bases separating them.

This clone was counted a few times. The chain links TRBV9 to TRBJ2-6; D not resolved. Germline CDR1 SGDLS, CDR2 YYNGEE. Trimming took 4 bases from V and 0 from J, leaving 5 bases between them. CDR3 length: 14 amino acids. The CDR3 protein is CASSLRSGANVLTF. The CDR3 DNA is TGTGCCAGCAGCCTGCGCTCTGGGGCCAACGTCCTGACTTTC.

V is TRBV15 and J is TRBJ2-7, with 8 bases lining up with TRBD2. V gave up 6 bases and J gave up 3 bases; unmatched junction bases: 10. The CDR3 totals 15 residues. Per the germline V gene, CDR1 is LNHNV and CDR2 is YYDKDF (reference sequence). DNA of the CDR3: TGTGCCACCAGTATAATAAGCGGGGGAGGCTACGAGCAGTACTTC. Amino acid sequence: CATSIISGGGYEQYF.

The chain has TRBV11-3 and TRBJ2-3; 10 bases are a match to TRBD1. Losses at the gene ends were 1 base for V and 6 bases for J; bases not matched to a gene: 4. Germline CDR1 reads SGHNT; CDR2 reads YENEEA. The CDR3 totals 15 residues. CDR3 residues: CASSLAGTGADTQYF. CDR3 nucleotide sequence: TGTGCCAGCAGCTTAGCCGGGACAGGGGCTGATACGCAGTATTTT.

The gene calls are TRBV10-3 and TRBJ1-4; D is perhaps TRBD1 (6 bases). The V gene lost 6 bases and the J gene lost 8 bases, with 19 bases spanning the gap. Germline-derived CDR1 and CDR2 are ENHRY and SYGVKD. The CDR3 loop spans 15 amino acids. The CDR3: CAISPSSGQSEKLFF. The CDR3 DNA sequence: TGTGCCATCAGCCCGTCGTCCGGACAGAGCGAAAAACTGTTTTTT.

The chain is built from TRBV2 and TRBJ1-1; TRBD1 agrees at 7 bases. CDR1 and CDR2 from the germline V gene are SNHLY and FYNNEI. The CDR3 loop spans 14 amino acids. Trimming cost V 7 bases and J 0 bases; bases outside gene matches: 5. CDR3 loop: CASILGQVNTEAFF. The CDR3 DNA sequence: TGTGCCAGCATTCTCGGACAGGTGAACACTGAAGCTTTCTTT.

In regard to this clone: Germline is not matched at one junction end, which may reflect a read error. This chain uses TRBV24-1 with TRBJ1-3, with D possibly being TRBD1 (6 bases). CDR1 KGHDR and CDR2 SFDVKD come from the germline V gene. The CDR3 is 16 amino acids. CDR3 protein: CATSDPSTGTGNTIYF. The CDR3 coding sequence is TGTGCCACCAGTGATCCGTCGACAGGTACTGGGAACACCATATATTTT.

V gene TRBV5-1 combines with J gene TRBJ2-7; D is perhaps TRBD1 or TRBD2 (6 bases each). Germline V gene data show CDR1 as SGHRS and CDR2 as YFSETQ. This CDR3 contains 15 residues. The V end was cut by 2 bases, the J end by 6 bases, with 18 bases between. The CDR3 bases are TGCGCCAGCAGCTTTGGGCCGGGGGCCGAGGGCGAGCAGTACTTC. Translating gives CASSFGPGAEGEQYF.

CDR3 DNA sequence: TGTGCCAGCAGCTTGGAGGGACAGGGGCATCAGCCCCAGCATTTT. This codes for CASSLEGQGHQPQHF. This chain uses TRBV5-5 with TRBJ1-5; TRBD1 aligns across 10 bases. The germline V gene encodes CDR1 SGHKS and CDR2 YYEKEE (reference sequence). The CDR3 has 15 amino acids. V was clipped by 0 bases and J by 5 bases; unmatched bases: 2.

The table lists this clone with a count of one. The rearrangement links TRBV6-5 to TRBJ1-5; no clear D gene. V was trimmed by 6 bases and J by 0 bases, leaving 9 bases between them. Germline-derived CDR1 and CDR2 are MNHEY and SVGAGI. The CDR3 loop spans 14 amino acids. The CDR3 sequence is CASRQQNSNQPQHF. The DNA of the CDR3 is TGTGCCAGCAGACAACAGAATAGCAATCAGCCCCAGCATTTT.

The rearrangement joins TRBV6-1 to TRBJ1-6, with a tentative D call TRBD1 (6 bases). V was clipped by 9 bases and J by 9 bases, with 12 bases between them. The CDR3 contains 12 residues. Germline V CDR1 and CDR2: MNHNS, SASEGT. The CDR3 loop reads CASWGGSSPLHF. CDR3 coding DNA: TGTGCCAGTTGGGGGGGCAGTTCACCCCTCCACTTT.

The chain employs TRBV2 and TRBJ2-2; 10 bases line up with TRBD2. Trimming at V came to 6 bases and at J to 7 bases, leaving 8 bases not matched to a gene. Germline lookup yields CDR1 SNHLY and CDR2 FYNNEI. The CDR3 is 15 amino acids. CDR3 sequence reads: CASRPLAGAGGELFF. The CDR3 coding sequence is TGTGCCAGCAGGCCCCTAGCGGGGGCCGGCGGGGAGCTGTTTTTT.

V gene TRBV4-2 combines with J gene TRBJ2-7; D gene unclear. With 2 bases removed from V and 3 bases from J, the gap between germline ends came to 11 bases. CDR1 and CDR2 (germline): LGHNA, YNFKEQ. The CDR3 has 14 residues. The CDR3 loop reads CASSQQRAGYEQYF. CDR3 nucleotides: TGTGCCAGCAGCCAACAAAGGGCCGGCTACGAGCAGTACTTC.